Presented here are 29 T cell receptor beta chains from one specimen sequenced in a study of cytomegalovirus exposure and HLA in healthy donors. The PCR made use of 60 Vbeta and 13 Jbeta primers. TCRdb's table, derived via immunoSEQ multiplex PCR, lists solely in-frame clones and lacks some. The sample shows around 150,000 clones, approximately 70% of them seen only once. Input material: PBMCs. Receptors originate from a man between 35 and 55 years old in good health and CMV-seropositive.

The chain has TRBV6-5 and TRBJ1-1; no definite D call. This CDR3 contains 13 residues. Germline V gene lookup returns CDR1 MNHEY and CDR2 SVGAGI. The V end lost 6 bases, the J end lost 5 bases, and 13 bases lay between the germline ends. CDR3 DNA sequence: TGTGCCAGCAGCCGTCCTGGAGGGACTGAAGCTTTCTTT. This translates into CASSRPGGTEAFF.

This chain connects TRBV20-1 to TRBJ2-7; no definite D call. Germline-derived CDR1 and CDR2 are DFQATT and SNEGSKA (reference sequence). The V and J ends lost 6 bases and 0 bases respectively, with 6 bases between them. There are 11 residues in the CDR3. CDR3 DNA sequence: TGCAGTGCCCCGTTCTCCTACGAGCAGTACTTC. Its translation is CSAPFSYEQYF.

The V and J genes are TRBV6-1 and TRBJ2-6, with TRBD1 matching over 7 bases. Germline V gene lookup returns CDR1 MNHNS and CDR2 SASEGT. Germline trimming cut 4 bases from V and 4 bases from J; bases unmatched to any gene: 4. CDR3 length: 15 residues. The CDR3 DNA is TGTGCCAGCAGTGCGACAGGGTCCGGGGCCAACGTCCTGACTTTC. It translates to CASSATGSGANVLTF.

The genes are TRBV18 and TRBJ2-5; a weak D match, TRBD1 (6 bases). The germline V gene has CDR1 KGHSH and CDR2 LQKENI. The CDR3 covers 13 residues. Trimming left V 5 bases short and J 5 bases short, with 12 bases between. The CDR3: CASSESRGETQYF. The CDR3 region has the DNA TGTGCCAGCTCAGAGTCGAGGGGGGAGACCCAGTACTTC.

This clone has just a few counts. This chain connects TRBV9 to TRBJ1-2, with D unresolved. Trimming cost V 4 bases and J 3 bases, with 10 bases left between them. This CDR3 has 13 residues. The germline gives CDR1 SGDLS, CDR2 YYNGEE. CDR3 coding DNA: TGTGCCAGCAGCCCATACCGGGACTATGGCTACACCTTC. This gives the protein CASSPYRDYGYTF.

A few counts support this clone. The CDR3 nucleotides read TGTGCCAGCAGGTCTCCGGGACTAGCGGGGCGAGGTGAGCAGTTCTTC. The encoded protein is CASRSPGLAGRGEQFF. This chain connects TRBV28 to TRBJ2-1, with 13 bases that match TRBD2. Germline V gene sequence: CDR1 MDHEN, CDR2 SYDVKM. This CDR3 region has 16 residues. V lost 6 bases to trimming and J lost 9 bases; unmatched junction nucleotides: 11.

This clone has just a few counts. This rearrangement joins TRBV14 to TRBJ1-4; D is uncertain. The germline V and J ends were trimmed by 2 bases and 3 bases, with 16 bases remaining between them. The CDR3 loop spans 17 amino acids. Germline values: CDR1 SGHDN, CDR2 FVKESK. The CDR3 DNA sequence: TGTGCCAGCAGCCAAACCCGGTACGGGAGGGCTAATGAAAAACTGTTTTTT. As protein: CASSQTRYGRANEKLFF.

This chain connects TRBV5-1 to TRBJ2-7; the match to TRBD2 covers 8 bases. V shed 1 base, J shed 1 base, and the junction held 1 base outside the gene matches. Per the germline V gene, CDR1 is SGHRS and CDR2 is YFSETQ. This CDR3 has 14 amino acids. Here the CDR3 reads CASSLSSGSYEQYF. The CDR3 DNA reads TGCGCCAGCAGCTTGTCTAGCGGGTCCTACGAGCAGTACTTC.

The rearrangement joins TRBV6-1 to TRBJ1-6; 7 bases line up with TRBD1. The CDR3 consists of 14 residues. Per the germline V gene, CDR1 is MNHNS and CDR2 is SASEGT. With 6 bases clipped from V and 13 bases from J, the junction kept 12 bases outside the gene matches. The CDR3, as DNA: TGTGCCAGCAGCGCCTCGGGACAGCTTCGTCCCCTCCACTTT. The encoded protein is CASSASGQLRPLHF.

The chain uses TRBV7-2 and TRBJ1-3; D gene ambiguous. Germline V gene data show CDR1 as SGHTA and CDR2 as FQGNSA. V shed 5 bases and J shed 0 bases, with 14 bases lying between them. The CDR3 is made up of 16 amino acids. The CDR3 is CASSPRLGSSGNTIYF. CDR3 DNA: TGTGCCAGCAGCCCCAGGTTAGGGAGCTCTGGAAACACCATATATTTT.

This chain uses TRBV11-2 with TRBJ1-2; possible D gene TRBD1, 6 bases. In germline, CDR1 is SGHAT, CDR2 FQNNGV. The CDR3 contains 14 residues. With 5 bases removed from V and 3 bases from J, the gap between germline ends came to 13 bases. The CDR3 reads CASSLRGRDYGYTF. DNA for the CDR3: TGTGCCAGCAGCCTGCGGGGGCGCGACTATGGCTACACCTTC.

The rearrangement links TRBV9 to TRBJ2-2; D remains ambiguous. CDR1 is SGDLS, CDR2 YYNGEE, per germline. This CDR3 is built from 13 residues. Trimming stripped 4 bases from V and 6 bases from J, with 10 bases between. The CDR3 here is CASSFPGSGELFF. The CDR3 nucleotides are TGTGCCAGCAGCTTCCCCGGTTCCGGGGAGCTGTTTTTT.

V usage is TRBV6-5 and J usage is TRBJ1-1, with 8 bases matching TRBD1. This CDR3 has 15 amino acids. Germline lookup yields CDR1 MNHEY and CDR2 SVGAGI. Trimming took 4 bases from V and 5 from J; bases not matched to a gene: 9. As DNA, the CDR3 is TGTGCCAGCAGTTTCCGTTCAACAGGGGGGACTGAAGCTTTCTTT. It encodes CASSFRSTGGTEAFF.

This clone appeared a few times. The V gene is TRBV19, the J gene TRBJ1-1; D uncertain. V was trimmed by 6 bases and J by 0 bases, leaving 14 bases between them. CDR3 size: 15 residues. Germline V gene lookup returns CDR1 LNHDA and CDR2 SQIVND (reference sequence). CDR3 protein: CASSPWQVMNTEAFF. The CDR3, as DNA: TGTGCCAGTAGCCCGTGGCAGGTCATGAACACTGAAGCTTTCTTT. Looking up the rest from reference TRBV19 and TRBJ1-1 gives the full variable domain: DGGITQSPKYLFRKEGQNVTLSCEQNLNHDAMYWYRQDPGQGLRLIYYSQIVNDFQKGDIAEGYSVSREKKESFPLTVTSAQKNPTAFYLCASSPWQVMNTEAFFGQGTRLTVV.

This clone has a handful of counts. The chain links TRBV6-5 to TRBJ1-4; no clear D gene. V lost 5 bases to trimming and J lost 5 bases, with 15 bases between them. CDR3 length: 15 amino acids. Germline V CDR1 and CDR2: MNHEY, SVGAGI. CDR3 loop: CASSALGGLNEKLFF. The CDR3, as DNA: TGTGCCAGCAGTGCTCTAGGAGGGTTGAATGAAAAACTGTTTTTT.

The chain recombines TRBV6-5 with TRBJ2-2, with D unresolved. The CDR3 is made up of 14 amino acids. Germline V gene data show CDR1 as MNHEY and CDR2 as SVGAGI. V was trimmed by 6 bases and J by 1 base, leaving 9 bases between them. CDR3 loop: CASRLLMNTGELFF. The CDR3 DNA sequence: TGTGCCAGCAGGTTATTAATGAACACCGGGGAGCTGTTTTTT.

In this sample, this clone turned up once. The chain combines TRBV6-5 with TRBJ2-7; the match to TRBD1 covers 10 bases. In germline, CDR1 is MNHEY, CDR2 SVGAGI. The V segment lost 0 bases and the J segment 5 bases; nucleotides outside the gene matches: 4. The CDR3 extends over 15 amino acids. CDR3 nucleotides: TGTGCCAGCAGTTACTCCGGGACAGGGGTCAACGAGCAGTACTTC. Its translation: CASSYSGTGVNEQYF.

V is TRBV25-1 and J is TRBJ1-3; D not resolved. This CDR3 has 16 residues. V was cut by 1 base and J by 0 bases, with 10 bases left in between. In germline, CDR1 is MGHDK, CDR2 SYGVNS. The CDR3 protein is CASSEWEGSSGNTIYF. The CDR3, as DNA: TGTGCCAGCAGTGAATGGGAGGGAAGCTCTGGAAACACCATATATTTT.

This sequence joins TRBV5-4 and TRBJ1-1; TRBD1 matches at 7 bases. Trimming at V came to 5 bases and at J to 5 bases, leaving 9 bases not matched to a gene. CDR3 length: 14 amino acids. From germline, CDR1 is SGHNT and CDR2 YYREEE (reference sequence). The CDR3 spells CASSARQGVTEAFF. The CDR3, as DNA: TGTGCCAGCAGTGCTAGACAGGGAGTGACTGAAGCTTTCTTT.

The CDR3 DNA reads as TGCGCCAGCAGCCCGACCCTAGACAGGGGGGTGTACTCACCCCTCCACTTT. Protein product: CASSPTLDRGVYSPLHF. The chain uses TRBV5-1 and TRBJ1-6; 9 bases align to TRBD1. With V trimmed by 4 bases and J by 10 bases, 15 bases remained unmatched. The CDR3 has 17 residues. CDR1 and CDR2 (germline): SGHRS, YFSETQ. Full variable domain (remainder filled in from reference TRBV5-1 and TRBJ1-6): KAGVTQTPRYLIKTRGQQVTLSCSPISGHRSVSWYQQTPGQGLQFLFEYFSETQRNKGNFPGRFSGRQFSNSRSEMNVSTLELGDSALYLCASSPTLDRGVYSPLHFGNGTRLTVT.

The chain employs TRBV4-3 and TRBJ2-1; no clear D. CDR3 length equals 15 residues. V was trimmed by 0 bases and J by 9 bases, leaving 15 bases between them. Germline V lookup: CDR1 LGHNA, CDR2 YSLEER. Here the CDR3 DNA reads TGCGCCAGCAGCCAAGATTGGGCCTCGCTACGTGAGCAGTTCTTC. It encodes CASSQDWASLREQFF.

The gene calls are TRBV5-6 and TRBJ2-3; D may be TRBD1 (7 bases). From germline, CDR1 is SGHDT and CDR2 YYEEEE. V was trimmed by 0 bases and J by 6 bases, leaving 17 bases between them. The CDR3 contains 16 residues. The CDR3 sequence is CASSLGTGLRGDTQYF. The CDR3 DNA follows: TGTGCCAGCAGCTTGGGGACAGGCCTCCGGGGGGATACGCAGTATTTT. Variable domain in full (rest from reference TRBV5-6 and TRBJ2-3): DAGVTQSPTHLIKTRGQQVTLRCSPKSGHDTVSWYQQALGQGPQFIFQYYEEEERQRGNFPDRFSGHQFPNYSSELNVNALLLGDSALYLCASSLGTGLRGDTQYFGPGTRLTVL.

The chain employs TRBV19 and TRBJ1-2; 7 bases map to TRBD1. The CDR3 is made up of 14 amino acids. V lost 3 bases to trimming and J lost 4 bases; unmatched junction nucleotides: 5. The germline V gene encodes CDR1 LNHDA and CDR2 SQIVND (reference sequence). The CDR3 here is CASSIEGASYGYTF. The CDR3 DNA follows: TGTGCCAGTAGTATCGAGGGGGCGAGCTATGGCTACACCTTC.

Only one count was recorded for this clone. This chain joins TRBV5-1 and TRBJ1-4, with 9 positions matching TRBD1. Germline assignment: CDR1 SGHRS and CDR2 YFSETQ. The CDR3 totals 16 residues. After removal of 3 bases from V and 7 bases from J, the junction contained 10 bases not matched to a gene. The CDR3 protein is CASSSTGGSVREKLFF. Written as DNA, the CDR3 is TGCGCCAGCAGCTCTACAGGGGGCAGCGTTCGTGAAAAACTGTTTTTT.

V usage is TRBV27 and J usage is TRBJ1-1, with 8 bases lining up with TRBD1. Trimming at V came to 3 bases and at J to 8 bases, leaving 5 bases not matched to a gene. CDR1 and CDR2 from the germline V gene are MNHEY and SMNVEV (reference sequence). The CDR3 runs to 13 residues. The CDR3 DNA reads TGTGCCAGCAGTTTTTTCGGACAGGGCGAAGCTTTCTTT. Translation: CASSFFGQGEAFF.

V usage is TRBV4-1 and J usage is TRBJ2-5; 7 bases agree with TRBD1. CDR3 length: 15 residues. J was trimmed by 1 base and V by 4 bases; bases with no gene match: 6. Germline CDR1 is MGHRA and CDR2 is YSYEKL. The CDR3 nucleotides read TGCGCCAGCAGCCCGCCAGGGACAGTCCAAGAGACCCAGTACTTC. Amino acids: CASSPPGTVQETQYF.

The V call is TRBV14, the J call TRBJ2-2; possibly TRBD1 for D (5 bases). The CDR3 length is 16 residues. Germline V CDR1 and CDR2: SGHDN, FVKESK. Trimming pared 1 base from V and 0 bases from J, leaving 9 bases between. CDR3 amino acids: CASSQVRGANTGELFF. CDR3 nucleotides: TGTGCCAGCAGCCAAGTTAGGGGCGCGAACACCGGGGAGCTGTTTTTT.

The V and J genes are TRBV7-3 and TRBJ1-2; 9 bases are shared with TRBD1. The CDR3 contains 15 residues. Germline lookup yields CDR1 SGHTA and CDR2 FQGTGA. After removal of 4 bases from V and 3 bases from J, the junction contained 6 bases not matched to a gene. This CDR3 reads CASSSWTGVDYGYTF. CDR3 nucleotides: TGTGCCAGCAGCTCCTGGACAGGGGTGGACTATGGCTACACCTTC.

V is TRBV9 and J is TRBJ2-7; TRBD1 matches 7 bases. This CDR3 contains 15 residues. The germline V gene has CDR1 SGDLS and CDR2 YYNGEE. Trimming cost V 0 bases and J 2 bases; bases outside gene matches: 5. Written as DNA, the CDR3 is TGTGCCAGCAGCGTAGGCTTACAGGGGCCCTACGAGCAGTACTTC. Encoded protein: CASSVGLQGPYEQYF.